This T cell receptor (beta chain) appears in the sequencing data of a study of identical twins. Healthy Caucasians provided all donations. Findings and limits, study-wide: Weaker excess sharing between twins was seen in beta out-of-frame sequences.

cDNA carried unique molecular identifiers, and a universal primer site was added by template switching. TCRdb redid the calling of the 5' RACE reads with MiXCR, one entry per CDR3 protein. The sample lists some 560,000 distinct CDR3 sequences; 9% to 10% were seen once. This clonotype has only a few counts. Antigen specificity is unknown. The CDR3 consists of 14 residues. The V end lost 5 bases, the J end lost 2 bases, and 12 bases lay between the germline ends. In germline, CDR1 is SGHTA, CDR2 FQGNSA. These data were also reused for a study on yellow fever vaccine responses in identical twins. That publication notes: Twins' vaccine T cell response reportedly seemed partly convergent, partly personalized.

This clonotype was obtained from a woman under 30 in good health. This chain uses TRBV7-2 with TRBJ2-5; D could derive from TRBD1 or TRBD2 (5 bases each). Input material: PBMCs. This chain's CDR3 is CASSPHGGQETQYF. CDR3 bases: TGTGCCAGCAGCCCCCATGGGGGACAAGAGACCCAGTACTTC.